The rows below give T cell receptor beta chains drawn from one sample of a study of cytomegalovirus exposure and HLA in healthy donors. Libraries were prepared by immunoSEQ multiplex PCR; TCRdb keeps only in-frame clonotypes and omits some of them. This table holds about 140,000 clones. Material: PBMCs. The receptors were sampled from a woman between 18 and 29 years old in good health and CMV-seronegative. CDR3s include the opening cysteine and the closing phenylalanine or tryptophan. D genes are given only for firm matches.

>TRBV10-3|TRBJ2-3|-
TGTGCCATCAGTAGCGGCGTTAACACAGATACGCAGTATTTT
CAISSGVNTDTQYF
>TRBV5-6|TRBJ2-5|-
TGTGCCAGCAGATCGGACAGTCGAGAGACCCAGTACTTC
CASRSDSRETQYF
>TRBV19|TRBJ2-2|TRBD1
TGTGCCAGTAGTATAGAAACAGGGGGGAACACCGGGGAGCTGTTTTTT
CASSIETGGNTGELFF
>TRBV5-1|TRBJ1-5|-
TGCGCCAGCAGCTTGGTACCACCGGACAACGGCAATCAGCCCCAGCATTTT
CASSLVPPDNGNQPQHF
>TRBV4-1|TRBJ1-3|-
TGCGCCAGCAGCCACGGGGCGGGGGAAGATGGAAACACCATATATTTT
CASSHGAGEDGNTIYF
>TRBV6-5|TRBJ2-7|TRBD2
TGTGCCAGCAGAAATAGCGGGAGGAGCTCCTACGAGCAGTACTTC
CASRNSGRSSYEQYF
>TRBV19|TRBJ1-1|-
TGTGCCAGTACTCTGACATCCGGCAGGGACACTGAAGCTTTCTTT
CASTLTSGRDTEAFF
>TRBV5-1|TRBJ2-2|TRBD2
TGCGCCAGCAGCTTGGACGGCGGGAGTCCCGGGGAGCTGTTTTTT
CASSLDGGSPGELFF
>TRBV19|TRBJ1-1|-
TGTGCCAGTAGTGTGAATTGGCATGCTTTCTTT
CASSVNWHAFF
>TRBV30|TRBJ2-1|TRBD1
TGTGCCTGGAGTGGGAGGACAGGCAACAATGAGCAGTTCTTC
CAWSGRTGNNEQFF
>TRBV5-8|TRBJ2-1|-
TGTGCCAGCACCATCTACGGCTCCTACAATGAGCAGTTCTTC
CASTIYGSYNEQFF
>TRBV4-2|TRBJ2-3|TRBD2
TGTGCCAGCAGCCGGATAGCGGGAGGAGGGACAGATACGCAGTATTTT
CASSRIAGGGTDTQYF
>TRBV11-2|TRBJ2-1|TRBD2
TGTGCCAGCAGCCCCCGAGTGCAGCGGGAGTGGAATGAGCAGTTCTTC
CASSPRVQREWNEQFF
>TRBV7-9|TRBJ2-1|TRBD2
TGTGCCAGCAGCCCTGGACTAGCGGGAGCTTCAATTCGGAATGAGCAGTTCTTC
CASSPGLAGASIRNEQFF
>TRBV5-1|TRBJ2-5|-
TGCGCCAGCAGCTTCCCCCAGGCTAAAGAGACCCAGTACTTC
CASSFPQAKETQYF
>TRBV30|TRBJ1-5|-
TGTGCCTGGAGTGTAATAAATCTCAGAGGTCAGCCCCAGCATTTT
CAWSVINLRGQPQHF
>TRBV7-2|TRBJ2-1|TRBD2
TGTGCCAGCAGCTTAGTCGGGACTAGCGGGTCCAATGAGCAGTTCTTC
CASSLVGTSGSNEQFF
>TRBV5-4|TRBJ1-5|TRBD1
TGTGCCAGCAGCTCCGGACTACAGGGGAACGATCAGCCCCAGCATTTT
CASSSGLQGNDQPQHF
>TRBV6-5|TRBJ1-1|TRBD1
TGTGCCAGCAGTTACGGGCAGGGGGCCGTGGAGGCTTTCTTT
CASSYGQGAVEAFF
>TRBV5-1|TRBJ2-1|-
TGCGCCAGCAGCTCAACAGGGAATGAGCAGTTCTTC
CASSSTGNEQFF
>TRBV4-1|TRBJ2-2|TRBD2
TGCGCCAGCAGCCAGTTAGCGGGAGGAGGCAACACCGGGGAGCTGTTTTTT
CASSQLAGGGNTGELFF
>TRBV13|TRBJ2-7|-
TGTGCCAGCAGCTTAGGGGGAGCCAGTTCCTACGAGCAGTACTTC
CASSLGGASSYEQYF
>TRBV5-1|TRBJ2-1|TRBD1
TGCGCCAGCAGCTTCACAGGGGTAGACAATGAGCAGTTCTTC
CASSFTGVDNEQFF
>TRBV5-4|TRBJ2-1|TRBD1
TGTGCCAGCAGCTTCCCAGGGGGCGAGGTCAATGAGCAGTTCTTC
CASSFPGGEVNEQFF
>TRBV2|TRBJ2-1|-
TGTGCCAGCAGTGAACTAGCATGGAGTGGAGACGATGAGCAGTTCTTC
CASSELAWSGDDEQFF
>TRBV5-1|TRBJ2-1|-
TGCGCCAGCAGCTTTACATTTAGCGGTGGTGAGCAGTTCTTC
CASSFTFSGGEQFF
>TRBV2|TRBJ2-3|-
TGTGCCAGCAGTGATCGAGCGGGCACAGATACGCAGTATTTT
CASSDRAGTDTQYF
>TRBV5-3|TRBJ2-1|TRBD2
TGTGCCAGAAGCTTGTCTAGCGGGATAGGCTCCTACAATGAGCAGTTCTTC
CARSLSSGIGSYNEQFF
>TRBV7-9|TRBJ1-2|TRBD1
TGTGCCAGCAGCAACTTACCGGGACAGGAAGAGGATGGCTACACCTTC
CASSNLPGQEEDGYTF
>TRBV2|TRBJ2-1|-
TGTGCCAGCAGACCCCAAGGGGCCGGGCAATCGGAGCAGTTCTTC
CASRPQGAGQSEQFF
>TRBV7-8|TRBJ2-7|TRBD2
TGTGCCAGCAGCTCGTATGCGCGGGAGGGCCCCGAGCAGTACTTC
CASSSYAREGPEQYF
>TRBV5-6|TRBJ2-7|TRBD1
TGTGCCAGCAGCTTGGGGACAGGGCCTTACGAGCAGTACTTC
CASSLGTGPYEQYF
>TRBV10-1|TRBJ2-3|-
TGCGCCAGCCAGGCCTCCCCATCAGATACGCAGTATTTT
CASQASPSDTQYF
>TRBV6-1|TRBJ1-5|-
TGTGCCAGCAGTACCTCAGGGGCAATATATCAGCCCCAGCATTTT
CASSTSGAIYQPQHF
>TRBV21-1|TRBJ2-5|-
TGTGCCAGCAGCAAATTTTTAGCGGGAGATGAGACCCAGTACTTC
CASSKFLAGDETQYF
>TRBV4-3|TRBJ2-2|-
TGCGCCAGCAGCCAAGATCTTACCGGGGAGCTGTTTTTT
CASSQDLTGELFF
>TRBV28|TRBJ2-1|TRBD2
TGTGCCAGCAGTTTATTCGGCGGGAGGGCCTCCAGTGAGCAGTTCTTC
CASSLFGGRASSEQFF
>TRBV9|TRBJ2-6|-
TGTGCCAGCAGCGTAGGGGGCCCTGGCTCTGGGGCCAACGTCCTGACTTTC
CASSVGGPGSGANVLTF
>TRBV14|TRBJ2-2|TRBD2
TGTGCCAGCAGCCAAGATCCGGGAGGGCCGGTCACCGGGGAGCTGTTTTTT
CASSQDPGGPVTGELFF
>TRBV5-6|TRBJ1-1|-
TGTGCCAGCAGCTCGCCGGAGCGCACTGAAGCTTTCTTT
CASSSPERTEAFF
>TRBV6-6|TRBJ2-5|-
TGTGCCAGCAGTTACTCGAATGACAACCAAGAGACCCAGTACTTC
CASSYSNDNQETQYF
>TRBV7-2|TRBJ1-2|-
TGTGCCAGCAGCTCCCGTTATGGCTACACCTTC
CASSSRYGYTF
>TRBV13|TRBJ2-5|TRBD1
TGTGCCAGCAGCTTCAGGACCGACAGGGCCCAGTACTTC
CASSFRTDRAQYF
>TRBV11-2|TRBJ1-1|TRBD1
TGTGCCAGCAGCTTAAATCACAGGGGCACTGAAGCTTTCTTT
CASSLNHRGTEAFF
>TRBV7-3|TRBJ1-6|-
TGTGCCAGCAGCTTGACGAGGGAGAATTCACCCCTCCACTTT
CASSLTRENSPLHF
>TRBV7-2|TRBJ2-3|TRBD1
TGTGCCAGCAGCCCAGGGACAGGGTCAGATACGCAGTATTTT
CASSPGTGSDTQYF
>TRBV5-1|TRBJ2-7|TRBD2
TGCGCCAGCACTCCGACTAGCGGCTCCTACGAGCAGTACTTC
CASTPTSGSYEQYF
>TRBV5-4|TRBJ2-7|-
TGTGCCAGCAGCTTGAAGGCTGGGGGCGGGAGTTACTCCTACGAGCAGTACTTC
CASSLKAGGGSYSYEQYF
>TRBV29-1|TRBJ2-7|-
TGCAGCGCCCTCGGTCGGTACTTC
CSALGRYF
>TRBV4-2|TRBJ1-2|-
TGTGCCAGCAGCCAAGAAGTTTTGGAAGGGGTGCCATATGGCTACACCTTC
CASSQEVLEGVPYGYTF
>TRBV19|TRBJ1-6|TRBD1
TGTGCCACCCGGGACAGGGGTAATTCACCCCTCCACTTT
CATRDRGNSPLHF
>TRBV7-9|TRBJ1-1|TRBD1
TGTGCCAGCAGCCGCGACAGGGGGACTGAAGCTTTCTTT
CASSRDRGTEAFF